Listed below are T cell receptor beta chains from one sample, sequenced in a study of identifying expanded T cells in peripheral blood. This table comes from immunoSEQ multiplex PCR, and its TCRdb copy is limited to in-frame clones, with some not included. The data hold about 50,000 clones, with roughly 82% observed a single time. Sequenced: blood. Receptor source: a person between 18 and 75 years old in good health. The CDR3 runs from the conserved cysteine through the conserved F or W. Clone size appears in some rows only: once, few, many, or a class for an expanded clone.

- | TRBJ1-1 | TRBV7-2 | CASSLVRMNTEAFF
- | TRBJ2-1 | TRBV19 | CASGQGSSYNEQFF
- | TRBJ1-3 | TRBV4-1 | CASSQDLGFSGNTIYF
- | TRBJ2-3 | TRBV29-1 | CSPEPGTDTQYF
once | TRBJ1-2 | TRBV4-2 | CASSQDPGQGLNYGYTF
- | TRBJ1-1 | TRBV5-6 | CASSLLQASNTEAFF
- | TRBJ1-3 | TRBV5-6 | CASRPWTGGKGNTIYF
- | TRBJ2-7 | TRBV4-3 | CASSQEAGGDHYEQYF
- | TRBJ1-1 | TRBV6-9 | CASSYFRGSRAFF
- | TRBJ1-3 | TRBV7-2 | CASSLYGSSGNTIYF
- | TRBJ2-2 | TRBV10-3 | CAISETGNAGELFF
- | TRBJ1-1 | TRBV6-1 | CASSEIRTGNTEAFF
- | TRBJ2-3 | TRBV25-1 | CASSDLAVSTDTQYF
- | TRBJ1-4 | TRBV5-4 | CASSLKASKEKLFF
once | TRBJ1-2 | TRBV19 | CASSLQGAGGYTF
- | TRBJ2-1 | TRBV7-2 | CASSSQTSGSGGQFF
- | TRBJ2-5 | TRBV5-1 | CASSLAVRFGKPQETQYF
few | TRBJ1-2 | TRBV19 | CASSIDSGPYGYTF
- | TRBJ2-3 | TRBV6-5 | CASGGGTDTQYF
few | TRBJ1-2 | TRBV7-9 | CASSSYLYGYTF
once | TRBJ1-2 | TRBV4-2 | CASSQDHQTANYGYTF
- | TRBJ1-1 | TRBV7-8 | CASSLYHTEAFF
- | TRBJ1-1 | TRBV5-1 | CASSLEARKAGAFF
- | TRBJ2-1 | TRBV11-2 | CASSSRLAGLDNEQFF
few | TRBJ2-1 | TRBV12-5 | CASGLAGPSVGEQFF
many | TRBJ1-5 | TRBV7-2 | CASSTQGAQPQHF
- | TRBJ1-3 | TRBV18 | CASSSATGAGSGNTIYF